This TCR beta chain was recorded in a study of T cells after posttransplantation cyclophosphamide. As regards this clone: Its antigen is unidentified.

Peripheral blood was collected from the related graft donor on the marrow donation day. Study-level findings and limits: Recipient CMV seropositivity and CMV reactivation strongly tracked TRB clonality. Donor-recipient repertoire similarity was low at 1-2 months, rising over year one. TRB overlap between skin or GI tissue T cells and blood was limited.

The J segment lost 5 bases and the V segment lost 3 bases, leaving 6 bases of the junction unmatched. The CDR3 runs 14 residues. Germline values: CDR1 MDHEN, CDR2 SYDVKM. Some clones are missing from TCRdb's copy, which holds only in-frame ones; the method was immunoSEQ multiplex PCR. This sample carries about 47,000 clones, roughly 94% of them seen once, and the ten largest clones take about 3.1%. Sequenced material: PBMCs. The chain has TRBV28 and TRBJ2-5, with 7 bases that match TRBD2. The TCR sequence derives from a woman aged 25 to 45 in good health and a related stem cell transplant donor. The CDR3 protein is CASSFAGDLETQYF. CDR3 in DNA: TGTGCCAGCAGTTTTGCGGGGGATCTCGAGACCCAGTACTTC.